This TCR beta chain was sequenced for a study of blood T cell repertoires in COVID-19. Study summary: The origin of the acute and convalescent COVID-19 samples was the United States, Italy and Spain. PBMCs, B-cell-depleted T cells, or T cells provided the cDNA or gDNA that made up the material.

Authors' methods: From reference gene primer amplification, estimates of nucleated cell counts were derived. Clones were read by immunoSEQ multiplex PCR, and TCRdb kept only the in-frame ones, dropping some. V, J and clone size derive from that table, while D and trimming were established from the DNA sequence. The sample has fewer than 700,000 clones; about 89% are singletons. V was trimmed by 4 bases and J by 4 bases, leaving 20 bases between them. In germline, CDR1 is SGHRS, CDR2 YFSETQ. The CDR3 sequence is 16 residues long. While infection was still active, Seattle patients were enrolled and then followed longitudinally.

The sample was peripheral blood. The receptor was isolated from a woman in her forties or fifties with COVID-19, enrolled during active disease. The gene calls are TRBV5-1 and TRBJ1-1; tentatively, D is TRBD1 (5 bases). The CDR3 reads CASSPGEGRKSTEAFF. The CDR3, as DNA: TGCGCCAGCAGCCCGGGGGAGGGGAGGAAGAGCACTGAAGCTTTCTTT.